Ten or more counts support the clone carrying this T cell receptor (beta chain). What it binds is not known. The ends were cut back, 1 base at V and 3 bases at J, with 15 bases in the middle. CDR1 and CDR2 from the germline V gene are SGHTA and FQGTGA. The length of the CDR3 is 16 residues. This sample was taken from a study of HIV-infected children after antiretroviral therapy interruption. Overall study findings and caveats: Naive CD4+ Gini coefficient rose by interruption end, suggesting clonal expansion.

The TCR library was built from RNA with a 3' RACE protocol and unique molecular identifiers. TCRdb reanalysed the 3' RACE reads using MiXCR and keeps one entry per CDR3 protein. Of about 89,000 distinct CDR3 sequences listed, 5.5% to 8.5% are singletons. Treatment noted: PENTA 11 planned treatment interruption arm or continuous ART arm. The genes are TRBV7-3 and TRBJ1-1, with TRBD1 as a possible D gene (6 bases). The sample in question was CD45RA+ CD4+ T cells from PBMCs, pooled from several time points, obtained from a donor given antiretroviral therapy, either interrupted or continuous. Subset indicated: naive CD4+ CD45RA+ CD45RO- T cells. This sequence originates from a pool of human donors with HIV. The CDR3 DNA follows: TGTGCCAGCAGCTTAATGGGGGGCGCATGGGACACTGAAGCTTTCTTT. Its protein product is CASSLMGGAWDTEAFF.